This TCR beta chain was captured by sequencing in a study of tumor and adjacent non-tumor tissue in lung cancer. The overall study: The cohort had around twelve adenocarcinoma, 2 squamous cell and 1 small cell patients.

The template was RNA from unsorted bulk tissue. CDR3 length equals 13 residues. The V gene's germline CDR1 is MNHNY and CDR2 SVGAGI (reference sequence). Trimming removed 6 bases at V and 7 bases at J, with 10 bases between. TCRbeta libraries were built with three rounds of nested PCR, modified from ARM-PCR. TCRdb recomputed calls from the multiplex PCR reads with MiXCR, one row per CDR3 protein. The table lists under 150,000 distinct CDR3 sequences, approximately 72% of them singletons. The chain is built from TRBV6-6 and TRBJ1-6; D possibly corresponds to TRBD1 (5 bases). Sequences were obtained from lung tumor tissue. The sequence derives from a man in his 60s with small cell lung cancer. The DNA for the CDR3 is TGTGCCAGCAGCTGGGACTTAAATTCACCCCTCCACTTT. It translates to CASSWDLNSPLHF.